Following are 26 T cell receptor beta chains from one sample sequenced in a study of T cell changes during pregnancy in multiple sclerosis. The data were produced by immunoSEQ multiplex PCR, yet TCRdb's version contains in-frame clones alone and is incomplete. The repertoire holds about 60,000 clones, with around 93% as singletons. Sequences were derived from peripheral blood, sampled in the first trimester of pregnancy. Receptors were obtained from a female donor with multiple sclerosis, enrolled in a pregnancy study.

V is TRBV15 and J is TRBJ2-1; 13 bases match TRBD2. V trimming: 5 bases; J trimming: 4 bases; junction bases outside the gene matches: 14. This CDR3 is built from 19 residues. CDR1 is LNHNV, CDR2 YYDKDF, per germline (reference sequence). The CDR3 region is CATSSLGTSGTDRYNEQFF. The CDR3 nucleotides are TGTGCCACCAGCTCTCTAGGGACTAGCGGGACGGATAGGTACAATGAGCAGTTCTTC.

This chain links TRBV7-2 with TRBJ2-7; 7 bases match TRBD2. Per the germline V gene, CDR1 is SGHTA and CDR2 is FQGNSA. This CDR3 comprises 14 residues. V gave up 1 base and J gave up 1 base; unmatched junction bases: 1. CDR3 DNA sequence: TGTGCCAGCAGCTTAGGCGGGAGATCCTACGAGCAGTACTTC. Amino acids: CASSLGGRSYEQYF.

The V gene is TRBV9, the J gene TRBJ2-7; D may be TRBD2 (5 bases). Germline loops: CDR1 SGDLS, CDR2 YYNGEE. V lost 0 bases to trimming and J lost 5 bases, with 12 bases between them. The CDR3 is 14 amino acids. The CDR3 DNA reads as TGTGCCAGCAGCGTAGGAGGGATCTCTCACGAGCAGTACTTC. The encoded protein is CASSVGGISHEQYF.

The CDR3 region has the DNA TGTGCCAGCAGCCCGGGGGGGACAGTCCTTGAAAAACTGTTTTTT. Its protein is CASSPGGTVLEKLFF. The chain couples TRBV5-6 to TRBJ1-4; the match to TRBD1 covers 7 bases. J lost 7 bases, V lost 4 bases, and 10 bases had no gene match. The CDR3 length is 15 residues. Per the germline V gene, CDR1 is SGHDT and CDR2 is YYEEEE.

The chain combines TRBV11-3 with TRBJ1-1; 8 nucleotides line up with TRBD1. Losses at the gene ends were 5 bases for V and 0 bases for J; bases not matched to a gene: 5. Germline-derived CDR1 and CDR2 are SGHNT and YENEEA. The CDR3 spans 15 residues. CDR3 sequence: CASSRSDRVNTEAFF. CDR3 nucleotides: TGTGCCAGCAGCCGTTCGGACAGGGTGAACACTGAAGCTTTCTTT. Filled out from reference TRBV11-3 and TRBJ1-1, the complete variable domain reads EAGVVQSPRYKIIEKKQPVAFWCNPISGHNTLYWYLQNLGQGPELLIRYENEEAVDDSQLPKDRFSAERLKGVDSTLKIQPAELGDSAVYLCASSRSDRVNTEAFFGQGTRLTVV.

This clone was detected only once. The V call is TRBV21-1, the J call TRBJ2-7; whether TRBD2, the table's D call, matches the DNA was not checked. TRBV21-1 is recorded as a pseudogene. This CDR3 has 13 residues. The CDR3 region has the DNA TGTGCCAGCAGCCAGCGGAGTCACTACGAGCAGTACTTC. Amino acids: CASSQRSHYEQYF.

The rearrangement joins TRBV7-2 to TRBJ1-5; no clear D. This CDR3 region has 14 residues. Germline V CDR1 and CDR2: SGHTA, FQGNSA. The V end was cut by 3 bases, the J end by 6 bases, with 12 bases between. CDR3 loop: CASSFSGVGQPQHF. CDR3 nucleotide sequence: TGTGCCAGCAGCTTTTCCGGGGTCGGTCAGCCCCAGCATTTT. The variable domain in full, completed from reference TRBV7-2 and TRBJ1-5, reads GAGVSQSPSNKVTEKGKDVELRCDPISGHTALYWYRQSLGQGLEFLIYFQGNSAPDKSGLPSDRFSAERTGGSVSTLTIQRTQQEDSAVYLCASSFSGVGQPQHFGDGTRLSIL.

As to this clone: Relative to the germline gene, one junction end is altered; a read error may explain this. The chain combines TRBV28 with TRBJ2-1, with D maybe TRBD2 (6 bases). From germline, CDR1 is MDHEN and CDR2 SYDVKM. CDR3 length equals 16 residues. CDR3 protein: CASSSNRLGTYNKQFF. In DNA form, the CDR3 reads TGTGCCAGCAGTTCGAATCGACTAGGAACCTACAATAAGCAGTTCTTC.

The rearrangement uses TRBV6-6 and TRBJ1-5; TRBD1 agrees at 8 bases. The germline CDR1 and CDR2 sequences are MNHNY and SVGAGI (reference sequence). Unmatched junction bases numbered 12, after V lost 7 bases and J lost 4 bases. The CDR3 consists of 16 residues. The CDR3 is CASNPGQGVVNQPQHF. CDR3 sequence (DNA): TGTGCCAGCAACCCCGGACAGGGCGTCGTAAATCAGCCCCAGCATTTT.

This chain's CDR3 is CASSQDFRETQYF. In DNA, the CDR3 is TGCGCCAGCAGCCAAGACTTTAGAGAGACCCAGTACTTC. The J gene is TRBJ2-5, the V gene TRBV4-3; D gene unclear. Trimming took off 0 bases at V and 4 bases at J, with 6 bases between the two ends. Germline V gene lookup returns CDR1 LGHNA and CDR2 YSLEER. The CDR3 runs to 13 residues.

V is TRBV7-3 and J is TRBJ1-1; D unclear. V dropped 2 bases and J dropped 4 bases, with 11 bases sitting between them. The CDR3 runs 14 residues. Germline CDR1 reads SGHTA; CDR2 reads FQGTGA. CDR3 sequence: CASSLDGMGTEAFF. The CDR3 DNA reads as TGTGCCAGCAGCTTAGACGGGATGGGCACTGAAGCTTTCTTT.

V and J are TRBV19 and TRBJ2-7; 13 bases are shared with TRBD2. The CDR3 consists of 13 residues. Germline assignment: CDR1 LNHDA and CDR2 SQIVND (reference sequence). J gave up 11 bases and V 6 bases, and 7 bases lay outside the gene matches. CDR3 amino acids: CASRLGLAGSEYF. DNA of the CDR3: TGTGCCAGTAGATTGGGACTAGCGGGATCGGAGTACTTC.

This CDR3 is CASSLYRGTEQYF. In nucleotides, the CDR3 is TGTGCCAGCAGCTTATATAGAGGAACCGAGCAGTACTTC. The chain joins TRBV7-9 to TRBJ2-7, with D unresolved. Germline CDR1 reads SEHNR; CDR2 reads FQNEAQ (reference sequence). This CDR3 is built from 13 residues. V lost 2 bases to trimming and J lost 6 bases, with 11 bases between them.

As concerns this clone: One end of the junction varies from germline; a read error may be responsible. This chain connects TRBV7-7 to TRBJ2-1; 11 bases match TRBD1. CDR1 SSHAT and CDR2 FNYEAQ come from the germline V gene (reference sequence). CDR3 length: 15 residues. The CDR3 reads CASSSGTGGYNEQFF. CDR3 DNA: TGTGCTAGCAGCTCCGGGACAGGGGGCTACAATGAGCAGTTCTTC.

DNA for the CDR3: TGTGCCAGCTTTCTTGGGGAGCTGTTTTTT. As protein: CASFLGELFF. This sequence joins TRBV6-6 and TRBJ2-2, with D uncertain. The germline V and J ends were trimmed by 8 bases and 8 bases, with 6 bases remaining between them. From germline, CDR1 is MNHNY and CDR2 SVGAGI (reference sequence). This CDR3 spans 10 amino acids.

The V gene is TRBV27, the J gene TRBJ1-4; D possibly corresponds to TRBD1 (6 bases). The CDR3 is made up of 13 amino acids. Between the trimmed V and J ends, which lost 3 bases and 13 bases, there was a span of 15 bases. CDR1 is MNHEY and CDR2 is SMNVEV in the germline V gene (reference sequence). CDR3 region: CASSFLQGNRLFF. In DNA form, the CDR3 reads TGTGCCAGCAGTTTCCTACAGGGAAACCGACTGTTTTTT.

CDR3 bases: TGTGCCACCGATTACTCATCCCACGGCCAAGAGACCCAGTACTTC. It is translated as CATDYSSHGQETQYF. V and J are TRBV6-1 and TRBJ2-5; D is ambiguous. There are 15 residues in the CDR3. Per germline, CDR1 MNHNS and CDR2 SASEGT. Trimming cost V 10 bases and J 1 base, with 19 bases left between them.

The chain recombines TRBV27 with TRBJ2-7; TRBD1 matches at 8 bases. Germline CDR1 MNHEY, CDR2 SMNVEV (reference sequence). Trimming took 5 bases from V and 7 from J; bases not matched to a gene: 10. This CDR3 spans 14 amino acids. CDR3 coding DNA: TGTGCCAGCAGTCTAGACAGGGGCCGGTGGGAGCAGTACTTC. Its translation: CASSLDRGRWEQYF.

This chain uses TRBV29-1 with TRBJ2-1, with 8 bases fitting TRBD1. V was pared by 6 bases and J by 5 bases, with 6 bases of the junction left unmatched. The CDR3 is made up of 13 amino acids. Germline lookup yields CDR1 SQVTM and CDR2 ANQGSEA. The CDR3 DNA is TGCAGCGTCCGCCAGGGGGCAAACAATGAGCAGTTCTTC. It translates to CSVRQGANNEQFF.

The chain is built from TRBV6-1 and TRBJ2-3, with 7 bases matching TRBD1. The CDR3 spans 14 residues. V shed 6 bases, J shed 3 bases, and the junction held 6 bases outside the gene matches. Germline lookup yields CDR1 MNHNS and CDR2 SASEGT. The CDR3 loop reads CASRRTGGTDTQYF. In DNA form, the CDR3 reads TGTGCCAGCAGGCGGACAGGTGGAACAGATACGCAGTATTTT.

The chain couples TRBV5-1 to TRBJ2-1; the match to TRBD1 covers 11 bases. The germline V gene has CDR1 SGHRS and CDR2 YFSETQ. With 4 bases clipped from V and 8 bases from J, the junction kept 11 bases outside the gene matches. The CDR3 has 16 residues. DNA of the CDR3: TGCGCCAGCAGCCCGTCTGGGACAGGGGGGATGCATGAGCAGTTCTTC. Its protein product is CASSPSGTGGMHEQFF.

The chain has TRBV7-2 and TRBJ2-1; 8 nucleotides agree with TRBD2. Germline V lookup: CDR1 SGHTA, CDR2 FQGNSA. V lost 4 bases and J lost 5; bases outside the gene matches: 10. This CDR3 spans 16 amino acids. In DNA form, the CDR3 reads TGTGCCAGCAGCTCGTTCCCTAGCGGGCAAAACAATGAGCAGTTCTTC. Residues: CASSSFPSGQNNEQFF.

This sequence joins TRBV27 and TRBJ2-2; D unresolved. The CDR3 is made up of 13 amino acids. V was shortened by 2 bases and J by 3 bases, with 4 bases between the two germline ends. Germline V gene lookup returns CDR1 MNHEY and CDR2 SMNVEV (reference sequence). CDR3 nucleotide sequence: TGTGCCAGCAGTTTACCGTACACCGGGGAGCTGTTTTTT. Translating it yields CASSLPYTGELFF.

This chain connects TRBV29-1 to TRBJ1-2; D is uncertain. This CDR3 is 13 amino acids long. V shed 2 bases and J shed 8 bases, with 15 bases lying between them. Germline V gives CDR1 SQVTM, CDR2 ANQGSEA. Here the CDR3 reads CSVESSGVPGYTF. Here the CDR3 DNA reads TGCAGCGTTGAATCGTCCGGGGTGCCCGGCTACACCTTC. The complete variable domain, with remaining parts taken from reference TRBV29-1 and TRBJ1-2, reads SAVISQKPSRDICQRGTSLTIQCQVDSQVTMMFWYRQQPGQSLTLIATANQGSEATYESGFVIDKFPISRPNLTFSTLTVSNMSPEDSSIYLCSVESSGVPGYTFGSGTRLTVV.

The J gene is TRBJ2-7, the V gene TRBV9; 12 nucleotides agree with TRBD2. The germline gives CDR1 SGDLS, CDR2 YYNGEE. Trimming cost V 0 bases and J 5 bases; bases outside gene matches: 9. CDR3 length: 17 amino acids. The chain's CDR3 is CASSVGSLAGGPHEQYF. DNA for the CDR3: TGTGCCAGCAGCGTAGGTTCCCTAGCGGGAGGGCCCCACGAGCAGTACTTC.

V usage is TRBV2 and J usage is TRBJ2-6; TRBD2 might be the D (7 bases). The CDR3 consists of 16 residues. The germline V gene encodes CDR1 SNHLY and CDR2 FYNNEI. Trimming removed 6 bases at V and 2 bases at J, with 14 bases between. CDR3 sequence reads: CASSPRGGAGANVLTF. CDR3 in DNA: TGTGCCAGCAGCCCAAGGGGGGGGGCTGGGGCCAACGTCCTGACTTTC.